These 30 T cell receptor beta chains originate from one sample sequenced in a study of cytomegalovirus exposure and HLA in healthy donors. In the PCR, 60 Vbeta and 13 Jbeta primers were used. Profiling relied on immunoSEQ multiplex PCR, and the TCRdb table lists in-frame clones only, not all of them. This sample has about 160,000 clones, with approximately 76% found just once. The sample comprised PBMCs. The receptors derive from a female donor in good health and CMV-seronegative.

This clone appeared once. The same CDR3 also results from other DNA sequences found in this sample. The rearrangement joins TRBV9 to TRBJ1-3; D unresolved. Trimming pared 2 bases from V and 2 bases from J, leaving 8 bases between. From germline, CDR1 is SGDLS and CDR2 YYNGEE. CDR3 size: 14 residues. The CDR3 protein is CASSVGQAGNTIYF. The CDR3 DNA is TGTGCCAGCAGCGTTGGCCAGGCTGGAAACACCATATATTTT.

The chain combines TRBV27 with TRBJ1-1; tentatively, D is TRBD1 (5 bases). The CDR3 has 14 residues. Trimming cost V 2 bases and J 1 base, with 8 bases left between them. CDR1 MNHEY and CDR2 SMNVEV come from the germline V gene (reference sequence). The CDR3 DNA is TGTGCCAGCAGTTTACGGGGGGAGAACACTGAAGCTTTCTTT. Protein: CASSLRGENTEAFF.

The CDR3 spells CASSSRQGVGAYEQYF. CDR3 nucleotide sequence: TGCGCCAGCAGCTCCCGACAGGGGGTCGGGGCCTACGAGCAGTACTTC. This chain links TRBV5-1 with TRBJ2-7; TRBD1 agrees at 9 bases. The V gene's germline CDR1 is SGHRS and CDR2 YFSETQ. This CDR3 is 16 amino acids long. V lost 3 bases, J lost 2 bases, and 9 bases stayed unmatched.

This clone has just one count. The chain links TRBV29-1 to TRBJ2-5; possibly TRBD2 for D (5 bases). Germline-derived CDR1 and CDR2 are SQVTM and ANQGSEA. The CDR3 totals 13 residues. V was cut by 6 bases and J by 4 bases, with 15 bases left in between. CDR3 protein: CSVDTLGGETQYF. DNA of the CDR3: TGCAGCGTAGACACACTAGGTGGAGAGACCCAGTACTTC.

V usage is TRBV27 and J usage is TRBJ2-4, with 8 bases lining up with TRBD1. This CDR3 spans 18 amino acids. The V segment lost 11 bases and the J segment 3 bases; nucleotides outside the gene matches: 21. Germline V gene lookup returns CDR1 MNHEY and CDR2 SMNVEV (reference sequence). CDR3 DNA: TGTGCCCAAGGAGACGTGGACAGGGTAGTTTTTGGCAAAAACATTCAGTACTTC. Its protein product is CAQGDVDRVVFGKNIQYF.

This clone occurred a few times. The chain links TRBV19 to TRBJ1-5, with TRBD1 matching over 7 bases. The CDR3 covers 16 residues. In germline, CDR1 is LNHDA, CDR2 SQIVND (reference sequence). The V gene end was trimmed by 2 bases and the J gene end by 4 bases; junction bases not matched to a gene: 8. CDR3 nucleotides: TGTGCCAGTAGTATAAGAGAGGGGGCGAATAATCAGCCCCAGCATTTT. Its protein product is CASSIREGANNQPQHF.

V gene TRBV5-4 combines with J gene TRBJ2-2; perhaps TRBD2 as D (5 bases). The germline V gene has CDR1 SGHNT and CDR2 YYREEE (reference sequence). The CDR3 runs to 18 residues. V was shortened by 2 bases and J by 0 bases, with 17 bases between the two germline ends. DNA for the CDR3: TGTGCCAGCAGCTTCCCCACGGGAACTTTTGCGAACACCGGGGAGCTGTTTTTT. This translates into CASSFPTGTFANTGELFF.

The rearrangement uses TRBV7-9 and TRBJ1-4; no reliable D call. Germline loops: CDR1 SEHNR, CDR2 FQNEAQ (reference sequence). V lost 5 bases and J 3 bases, leaving 4 bases between the germline ends. CDR3 length equals 12 residues. The CDR3 is CASSLSNEKLFF. The CDR3, as DNA: TGTGCCAGCAGCCTGTCTAATGAAAAACTGTTTTTT.

This clone has just a few counts. V usage is TRBV19 and J usage is TRBJ1-5, with 10 bases matching TRBD1. This CDR3 is built from 16 residues. Germline V gene sequence: CDR1 LNHDA, CDR2 SQIVND (reference sequence). Germline trimming cut 5 bases from V and 1 base from J; bases unmatched to any gene: 5. Here the CDR3 reads CASSVRQGASNQPQHF. Written as DNA, the CDR3 is TGTGCCAGTAGTGTCAGACAGGGGGCGAGCAATCAGCCCCAGCATTTT.

This chain uses TRBV6-6 with TRBJ2-1, with 12 bases aligning to TRBD2. V lost 0 bases to trimming and J lost 6 bases; unmatched junction nucleotides: 0. The V gene's germline CDR1 is MNHNY and CDR2 SVGAGI (reference sequence). The CDR3 totals 15 residues. This CDR3 reads CASSYSTSGSNEQFF. The CDR3 DNA reads TGTGCCAGCAGTTACTCGACTAGCGGGAGCAATGAGCAGTTCTTC.

The chain carries TRBV10-3 and TRBJ1-3; the D gene is possibly TRBD1 (6 bases). This CDR3 spans 14 amino acids. Germline CDR1 reads ENHRY; CDR2 reads SYGVKD. The germline V and J ends were trimmed by 7 bases and 0 bases, with 10 bases remaining between them. In DNA, the CDR3 is TGTGCCATCACGGAAGGGGGCTCTGGAAACACCATATATTTT. The encoded protein is CAITEGGSGNTIYF.

Worth noting for this clone: Other nucleotide sequences from this sample produce the same CDR3. The chain has TRBV5-1 and TRBJ2-2; no clear D gene. The V gene's germline CDR1 is SGHRS and CDR2 YFSETQ. V was trimmed by 2 bases and J by 4 bases, leaving 9 bases between them. The CDR3 is 14 amino acids. In DNA form, the CDR3 reads TGCGCCAGCAGCTTAGGCCGAGGCACCGGGGAGCTGTTTTTT. Protein: CASSLGRGTGELFF.

V and J are TRBV7-9 and TRBJ2-2; D unclear. Germline V CDR1 and CDR2: SEHNR, FQNEAQ (reference sequence). The V gene lost 4 bases and the J gene lost 1 base, with 10 bases spanning the gap. The CDR3 spans 15 residues. CDR3 amino acids: CASSSLLRNTGELFF. CDR3 DNA: TGTGCCAGCAGCTCCCTGCTGAGGAACACCGGGGAGCTGTTTTTT.

The chain has TRBV10-3 and TRBJ2-3, with TRBD2 matching 15 bases. CDR1 and CDR2 from the germline V gene are ENHRY and SYGVKD. With 7 bases clipped from V and 5 bases from J, the junction kept 7 bases outside the gene matches. The CDR3 has 16 amino acids. The CDR3, as DNA: TGTGCCATCACCGCGGGACTAGCGGGAGGAGGAGATACGCAGTATTTT. Protein product: CAITAGLAGGGDTQYF.

The chain couples TRBV19 to TRBJ2-7, with D maybe TRBD1 (6 bases). Trimming shortened V by 4 bases and J by 5 bases, and 15 bases separated the two germline ends. The CDR3 is 14 residues long. The germline V gene encodes CDR1 LNHDA and CDR2 SQIVND (reference sequence). This CDR3 reads CASSKVLGAHEQYF. In DNA, the CDR3 is TGTGCCAGTAGTAAGGTTTTGGGGGCCCACGAGCAGTACTTC.

V and J are TRBV2 and TRBJ1-1; D unresolved. The CDR3 runs 11 residues. CDR1 is SNHLY and CDR2 is FYNNEI in the germline V gene. V lost 7 bases and J lost 6, with 9 bases in between. The DNA of the CDR3 is TGTGCCAGCAATGAGGGCCCTGAAGCTTTCTTT. Amino acid sequence: CASNEGPEAFF.

This sequence joins TRBV5-1 and TRBJ1-1; 9 nucleotides match TRBD1. Germline V gene sequence: CDR1 SGHRS, CDR2 YFSETQ. V was clipped by 4 bases and J by 1 base; unmatched bases: 5. This CDR3 is built from 15 residues. CDR3 residues: CASSLQGARNTEAFF. The CDR3 DNA reads TGCGCCAGCAGCCTACAGGGGGCTCGGAACACTGAAGCTTTCTTT. Full variable domain (outside the CDR3, taken from reference TRBV5-1 and TRBJ1-1): KAGVTQTPRYLIKTRGQQVTLSCSPISGHRSVSWYQQTPGQGLQFLFEYFSETQRNKGNFPGRFSGRQFSNSRSEMNVSTLELGDSALYLCASSLQGARNTEAFFGQGTRLTVV.

V and J are TRBV10-3 and TRBJ2-1, with 7 nucleotides matching TRBD2. The CDR3 runs 18 residues. The trim removed 4 bases at V and 5 bases at J, leaving 17 bases unmatched. Germline loops: CDR1 ENHRY, CDR2 SYGVKD. CDR3 sequence (DNA): TGTGCCATCAGTGGGCCGGGGAAAGGGGCTAGCGGTGACAATGAGCAGTTCTTC. Translation: CAISGPGKGASGDNEQFF.

The chain carries TRBV11-2 and TRBJ2-5, with D possibly being TRBD1 (6 bases). Trimming left V 0 bases short and J 5 bases short, with 16 bases between. The CDR3 spans 16 residues. CDR1 is SGHAT, CDR2 FQNNGV, per germline. The CDR3 protein is CASSLEGFRGSETQYF. The DNA for the CDR3 is TGTGCCAGCAGCTTAGAGGGATTCAGGGGAAGCGAGACCCAGTACTTC.

Only one count was recorded for this clone. The genes are TRBV27 and TRBJ2-5; 9 bases fit TRBD1. The J call may be wrong; the DNA end is better matched by TRBJ2-7. CDR3 size: 14 residues. Germline loops: CDR1 MNHEY, CDR2 SMNVEV (reference sequence). The CDR3 DNA is TGTGCCAGCAGTTCAACAGGGGGCGCCTACGAGCAGTACTTC. It is translated as CASSSTGGAYEQYF.

The V call is TRBV15, the J call TRBJ2-2, with 9 positions matching TRBD2. V lost 0 bases and J lost 10; bases outside the gene matches: 6. The CDR3 is 15 residues long. CDR1 and CDR2 from the germline V gene are LNHNV and YYDKDF (reference sequence). The CDR3 protein is CATSRDLGGREELFF. Written as DNA, the CDR3 is TGTGCCACCAGCAGAGATTTGGGCGGGAGGGAGGAGCTGTTTTTT.

This clone has more than one count but fewer than ten. The chain carries TRBV5-4 and TRBJ2-2, with D perhaps TRBD2 (6 bases). The CDR3 covers 14 residues. In germline, CDR1 is SGHNT, CDR2 YYREEE (reference sequence). V was shortened by 0 bases and J by 4 bases, with 7 bases between the two germline ends. The CDR3 DNA sequence: TGTGCCAGCAGCTTGGGGGGGGTCACCGGGGAGCTGTTTTTT. Its translation: CASSLGGVTGELFF.

This clone was seen a handful of times. The J gene is TRBJ2-7, the V gene TRBV10-1; no definite D call. The CDR3 loop spans 12 amino acids. Per the germline V gene, CDR1 is WNHNN and CDR2 is SYGVQD (reference sequence). The ends were cut back, 3 bases at V and 6 bases at J, with 9 bases in the middle. In DNA form, the CDR3 reads TGCGCCAGCAGTGAAGAATACGGCGAGCAGTACTTC. It encodes CASSEEYGEQYF.

The chain employs TRBV14 and TRBJ2-1; no definite D call. This CDR3 comprises 12 residues. V was clipped by 6 bases and J by 9 bases, with 12 bases between them. Germline loops: CDR1 SGHDN, CDR2 FVKESK. CDR3 sequence reads: CASSLQYVEQFF. In DNA, the CDR3 is TGTGCCAGCAGTCTACAGTATGTTGAGCAGTTCTTC.

The chain joins TRBV5-5 to TRBJ1-2; possible D gene TRBD1, 5 bases. Trimming took 2 bases from V and 3 from J, leaving 14 bases between them. Germline V gene lookup returns CDR1 SGHKS and CDR2 YYEKEE (reference sequence). The CDR3 totals 15 residues. The CDR3 region is CASSFSPDRDYGYTF. CDR3 in DNA: TGTGCCAGCAGCTTTTCCCCCGACAGAGACTATGGCTACACCTTC.

The chain links TRBV2 to TRBJ1-4, with TRBD1 matching over 9 bases. The germline CDR1 and CDR2 sequences are SNHLY and FYNNEI. The CDR3 runs to 18 residues. The V and J ends lost 7 bases and 2 bases, in that order; junction bases with no gene match: 14. CDR3 amino acids: CASNNPGTGRVTNEKLFF. DNA for the CDR3: TGTGCCAGCAACAATCCCGGGACAGGGCGCGTGACTAATGAAAAACTGTTTTTT.

The V gene is TRBV5-1, the J gene TRBJ1-1, with D perhaps TRBD1 (6 bases). V was trimmed by 4 bases and J by 6 bases, leaving 16 bases between them. CDR1 and CDR2 from the germline V gene are SGHRS and YFSETQ. The CDR3 totals 14 residues. The CDR3 DNA follows: TGCGCCAGCAGCCGAACAGGGTCGGCGGCTGAAGCTTTCTTT. As protein: CASSRTGSAAEAFF. Together with reference TRBV5-1 and TRBJ1-1, the CDR3 gives the full variable domain: KAGVTQTPRYLIKTRGQQVTLSCSPISGHRSVSWYQQTPGQGLQFLFEYFSETQRNKGNFPGRFSGRQFSNSRSEMNVSTLELGDSALYLCASSRTGSAAEAFFGQGTRLTVV.

The CDR3 DNA reads as TGTGCCAGCACCCTGACAGGAGCGAACACCGGGGAGCTGTTTTTT. Translation gives CASTLTGANTGELFF. The rearrangement joins TRBV6-1 to TRBJ2-2; perhaps TRBD1 as D (6 bases). The CDR3 has 15 residues. V dropped 7 bases and J dropped 0 bases, with 12 bases sitting between them. Germline lookup yields CDR1 MNHNS and CDR2 SASEGT.

V is TRBV5-1 and J is TRBJ2-7; TRBD2 aligns across 11 bases. V lost 0 bases, J lost 3 bases, and 2 bases stayed unmatched. The germline V gene has CDR1 SGHRS and CDR2 YFSETQ. The CDR3 covers 15 residues. This CDR3 is CASSLEGTSGYEQYF. As DNA, the CDR3 is TGCGCCAGCAGCTTGGAAGGGACTAGCGGCTACGAGCAGTACTTC.

As regards this clone: Different DNA sequences within this sample yield the same CDR3. The genes are TRBV6-1 and TRBJ1-5; D is perhaps TRBD1 (6 bases). Between the trimmed V and J ends, which lost 2 bases and 11 bases, there was a span of 10 bases. CDR1 and CDR2 from the germline V gene are MNHNS and SASEGT. The CDR3 length is 12 residues. CDR3 bases: TGTGCCAGCAGTGAAAGGGGGGGAGCCCAGCATTTT. It encodes CASSERGGAQHF.